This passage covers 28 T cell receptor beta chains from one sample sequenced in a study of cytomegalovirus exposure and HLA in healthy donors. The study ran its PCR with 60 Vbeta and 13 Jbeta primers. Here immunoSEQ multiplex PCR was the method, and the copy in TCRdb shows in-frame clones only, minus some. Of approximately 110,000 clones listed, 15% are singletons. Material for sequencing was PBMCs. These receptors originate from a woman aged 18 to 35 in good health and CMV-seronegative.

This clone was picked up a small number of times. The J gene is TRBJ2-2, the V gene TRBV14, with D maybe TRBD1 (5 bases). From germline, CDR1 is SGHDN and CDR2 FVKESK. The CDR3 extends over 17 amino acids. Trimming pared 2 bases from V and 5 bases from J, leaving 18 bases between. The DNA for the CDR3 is TGTGCCAGCAGCCAAAAGTGGGCCAGGGTGTGGACCGGGGAGCTGTTTTTT. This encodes CASSQKWARVWTGELFF. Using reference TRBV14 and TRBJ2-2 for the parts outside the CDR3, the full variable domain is EAGVTQFPSHSVIEKGQTVTLRCDPISGHDNLYWYRRVMGKEIKFLLHFVKESKQDESGMPNNRFLAERTGGTYSTLKVQPAELEDSGVYFCASSQKWARVWTGELFFGEGSRLTVL.

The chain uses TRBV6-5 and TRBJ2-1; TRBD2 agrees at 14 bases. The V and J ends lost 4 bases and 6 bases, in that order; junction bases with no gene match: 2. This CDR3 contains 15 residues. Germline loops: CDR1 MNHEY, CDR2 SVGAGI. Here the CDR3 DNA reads TGTGCCAGCAGTTGGGGACTAGCGGGAGCCAATGAGCAGTTCTTC. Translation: CASSWGLAGANEQFF.

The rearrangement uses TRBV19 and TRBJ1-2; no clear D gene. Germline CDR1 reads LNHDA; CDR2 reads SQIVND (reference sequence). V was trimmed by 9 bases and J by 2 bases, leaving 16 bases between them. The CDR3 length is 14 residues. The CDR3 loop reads CASSRIGENYGYTF. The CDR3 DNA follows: TGTGCCAGCTCCCGAATCGGGGAGAACTATGGCTACACCTTC.

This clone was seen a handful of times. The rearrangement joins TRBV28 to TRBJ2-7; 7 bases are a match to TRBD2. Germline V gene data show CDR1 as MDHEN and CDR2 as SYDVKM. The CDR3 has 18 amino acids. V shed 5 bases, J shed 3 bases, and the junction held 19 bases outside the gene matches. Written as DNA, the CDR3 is TGTGCCAGCAGTCCAAGTCCACTAGCAGCGGGAAGGGACTACGAGCAGTACTTC. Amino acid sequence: CASSPSPLAAGRDYEQYF. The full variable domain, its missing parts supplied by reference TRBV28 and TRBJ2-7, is DVKVTQSSRYLVKRTGEKVFLECVQDMDHENMFWYRQDPGLGLRLIYFSYDVKMKEKGDIPEGYSVSREKKERFSLILESASTNQTSMYLCASSPSPLAAGRDYEQYFGPGTRLTVT.

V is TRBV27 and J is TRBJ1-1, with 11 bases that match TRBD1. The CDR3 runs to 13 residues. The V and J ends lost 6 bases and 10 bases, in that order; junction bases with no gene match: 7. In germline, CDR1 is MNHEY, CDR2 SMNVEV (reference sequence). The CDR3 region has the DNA TGTGCCAGCAGGGAAGGACAGGGGGCGAGAGCTTTCTTT. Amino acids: CASREGQGARAFF.

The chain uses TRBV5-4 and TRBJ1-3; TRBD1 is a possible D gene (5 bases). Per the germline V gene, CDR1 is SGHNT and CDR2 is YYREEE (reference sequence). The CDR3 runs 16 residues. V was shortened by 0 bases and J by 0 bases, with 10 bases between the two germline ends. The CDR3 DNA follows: TGTGCCAGCAGCTTGGAAGGGGTTCTCTCTGGAAACACCATATATTTT. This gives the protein CASSLEGVLSGNTIYF. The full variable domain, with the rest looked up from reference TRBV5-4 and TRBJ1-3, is ETGVTQSPTHLIKTRGQQVTLRCSSQSGHNTVSWYQQALGQGPQFIFQYYREEENGRGNFPPRFSGLQFPNYSSELNVNALELDDSALYLCASSLEGVLSGNTIYFGEGSWLTVV.

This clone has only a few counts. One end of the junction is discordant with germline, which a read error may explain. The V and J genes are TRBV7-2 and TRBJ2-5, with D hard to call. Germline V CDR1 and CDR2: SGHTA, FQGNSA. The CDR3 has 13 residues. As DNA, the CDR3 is TGTGCCAGCAGCTTAGGACATCAAGGGACCCAGTACTTC. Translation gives CASSLGHQGTQYF.

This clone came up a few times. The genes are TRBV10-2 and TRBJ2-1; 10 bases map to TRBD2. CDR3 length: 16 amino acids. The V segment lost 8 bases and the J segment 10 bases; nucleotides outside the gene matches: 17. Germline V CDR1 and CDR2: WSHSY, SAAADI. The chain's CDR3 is CASRMVGGAGGGEQFF. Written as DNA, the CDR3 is TGCGCCAGCCGAATGGTCGGTGGAGCGGGAGGGGGGGAGCAGTTCTTC.

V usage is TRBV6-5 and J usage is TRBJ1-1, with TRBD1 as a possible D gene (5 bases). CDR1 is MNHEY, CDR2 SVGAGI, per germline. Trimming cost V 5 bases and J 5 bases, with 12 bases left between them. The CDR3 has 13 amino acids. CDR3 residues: CASSLWGGTEAFF. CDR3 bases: TGTGCCAGCAGTCTTTGGGGGGGGACTGAAGCTTTCTTT.

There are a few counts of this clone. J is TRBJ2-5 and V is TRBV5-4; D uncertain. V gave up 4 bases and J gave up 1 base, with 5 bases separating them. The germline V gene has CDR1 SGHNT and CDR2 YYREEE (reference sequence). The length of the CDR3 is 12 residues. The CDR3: CASSRLQETQYF. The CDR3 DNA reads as TGTGCCAGCAGCCGACTCCAAGAGACCCAGTACTTC.

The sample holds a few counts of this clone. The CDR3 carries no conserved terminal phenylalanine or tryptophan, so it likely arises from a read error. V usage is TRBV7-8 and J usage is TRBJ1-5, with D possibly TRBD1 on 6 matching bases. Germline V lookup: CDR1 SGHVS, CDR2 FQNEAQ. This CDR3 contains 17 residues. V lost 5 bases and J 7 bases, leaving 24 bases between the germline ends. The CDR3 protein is CASSPHRDTREGQPQHV. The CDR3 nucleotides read TGTGCCAGCAGCCCCCACCGGGACACCCGGGAGGGACAGCCCCAGCATGTT.

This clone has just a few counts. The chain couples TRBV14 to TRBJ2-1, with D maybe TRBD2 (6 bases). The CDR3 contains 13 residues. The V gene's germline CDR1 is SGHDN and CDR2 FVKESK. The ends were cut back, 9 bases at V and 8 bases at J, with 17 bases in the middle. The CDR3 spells CASAKERRDEQFF. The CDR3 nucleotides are TGTGCCAGTGCGAAGGAAAGGAGGGATGAGCAGTTCTTC.

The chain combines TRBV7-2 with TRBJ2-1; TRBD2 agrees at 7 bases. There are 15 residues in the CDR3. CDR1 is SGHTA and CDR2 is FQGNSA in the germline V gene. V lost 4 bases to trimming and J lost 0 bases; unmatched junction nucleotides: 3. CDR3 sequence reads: CASSSWTSSYNEQFF. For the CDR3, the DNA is TGTGCCAGCAGCTCATGGACTAGCTCCTACAATGAGCAGTTCTTC.

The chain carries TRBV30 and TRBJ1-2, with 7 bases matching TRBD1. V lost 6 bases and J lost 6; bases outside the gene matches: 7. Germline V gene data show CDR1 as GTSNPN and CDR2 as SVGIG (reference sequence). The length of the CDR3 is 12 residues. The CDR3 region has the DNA TGTGCCTGTCACAGGGGTGGCGATGGCTACACCTTC. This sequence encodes CACHRGGDGYTF. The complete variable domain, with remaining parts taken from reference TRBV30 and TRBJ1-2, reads SQTIHQWPATLVQPVGSPLSLECTVEGTSNPNLYWYRQAAGRGLQLLFYSVGIGQISSEVPQNLSASRPQDRQFILSSKKLLLSDSGFYLCACHRGGDGYTFGSGTRLTVV.

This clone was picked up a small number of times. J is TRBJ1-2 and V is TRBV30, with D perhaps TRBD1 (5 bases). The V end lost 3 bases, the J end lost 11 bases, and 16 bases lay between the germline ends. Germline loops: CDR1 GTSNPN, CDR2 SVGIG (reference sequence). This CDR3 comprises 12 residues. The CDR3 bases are TGTGCCTGGAGCCACCCAGGGCGGTTGTACACCTTC. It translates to CAWSHPGRLYTF.

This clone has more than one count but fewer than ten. The CDR3 DNA reads as TGCAGCGCCGGGGGGGGGTTTGAGAATGAGCAGTTCTTC. Protein: CSAGGGFENEQFF. The chain links TRBV29-1 to TRBJ2-1, with 8 bases identical to TRBD2. Trimming at V came to 7 bases and at J to 7 bases, leaving 9 bases not matched to a gene. The germline V gene encodes CDR1 SQVTM and CDR2 ANQGSEA. The CDR3 is made up of 13 amino acids.

DNA for the CDR3: TGTGCCAGCAGCCCCCGTAGCGGGGGCGGCACCGGGGAGCTGTTTTTT. This encodes CASSPRSGGGTGELFF. The chain joins TRBV5-4 to TRBJ2-2; 9 bases line up with TRBD2. The V segment lost 4 bases and the J segment 4 bases; nucleotides outside the gene matches: 8. CDR1 and CDR2 (germline): SGHNT, YYREEE (reference sequence). The CDR3 sequence is 16 residues long.

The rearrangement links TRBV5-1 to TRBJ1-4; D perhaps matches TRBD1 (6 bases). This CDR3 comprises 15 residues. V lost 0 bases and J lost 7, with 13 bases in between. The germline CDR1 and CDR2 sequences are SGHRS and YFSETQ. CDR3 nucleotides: TGCGCCAGCAGCTTGGGGGGCACAGGGAGTGAAAAACTGTTTTTT. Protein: CASSLGGTGSEKLFF.

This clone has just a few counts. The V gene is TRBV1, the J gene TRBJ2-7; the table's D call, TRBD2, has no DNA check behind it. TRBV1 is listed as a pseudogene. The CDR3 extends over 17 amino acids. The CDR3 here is CTSSHPRRGLAGDEQYF. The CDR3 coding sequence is TGCACCAGCAGCCATCCACGCCGAGGACTAGCGGGAGACGAGCAGTACTTC.

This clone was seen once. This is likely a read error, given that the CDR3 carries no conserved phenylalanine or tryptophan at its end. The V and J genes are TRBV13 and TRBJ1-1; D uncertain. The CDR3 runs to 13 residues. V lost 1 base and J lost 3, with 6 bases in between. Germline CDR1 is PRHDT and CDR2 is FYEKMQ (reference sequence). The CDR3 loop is CASSLAGDTEAFV. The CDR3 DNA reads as TGTGCCAGCAGCTTAGCCGGGGACACTGAAGCTTTCGTT.

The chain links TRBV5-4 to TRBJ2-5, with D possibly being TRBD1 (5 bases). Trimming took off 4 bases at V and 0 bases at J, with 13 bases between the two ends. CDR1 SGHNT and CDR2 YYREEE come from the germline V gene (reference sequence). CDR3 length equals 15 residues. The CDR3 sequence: CASSPADRYQETQYF. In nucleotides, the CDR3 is TGTGCCAGCAGCCCGGCCGACAGATACCAAGAGACCCAGTACTTC.

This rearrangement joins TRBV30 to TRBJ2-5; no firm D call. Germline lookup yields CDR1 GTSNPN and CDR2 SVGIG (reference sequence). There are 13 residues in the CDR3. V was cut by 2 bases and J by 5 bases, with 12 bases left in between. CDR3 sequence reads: CAWSLSMRETQYF. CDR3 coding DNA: TGTGCCTGGAGTCTGTCGATGAGGGAGACCCAGTACTTC.

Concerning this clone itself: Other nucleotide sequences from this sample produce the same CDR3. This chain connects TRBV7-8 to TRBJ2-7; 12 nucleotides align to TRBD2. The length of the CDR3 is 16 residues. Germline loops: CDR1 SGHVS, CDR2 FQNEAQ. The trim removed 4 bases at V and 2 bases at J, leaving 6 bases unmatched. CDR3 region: CASSSGTSGLPYEQYF. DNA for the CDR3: TGTGCCAGCAGCTCCGGGACTAGCGGGCTGCCCTACGAGCAGTACTTC.

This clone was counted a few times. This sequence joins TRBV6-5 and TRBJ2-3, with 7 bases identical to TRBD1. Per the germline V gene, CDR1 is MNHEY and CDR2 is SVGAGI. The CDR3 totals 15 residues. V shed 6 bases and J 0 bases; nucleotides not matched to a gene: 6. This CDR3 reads CASRDRATSTDTQYF. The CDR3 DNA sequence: TGTGCCAGCAGAGACAGGGCCACTAGCACAGATACGCAGTATTTT.

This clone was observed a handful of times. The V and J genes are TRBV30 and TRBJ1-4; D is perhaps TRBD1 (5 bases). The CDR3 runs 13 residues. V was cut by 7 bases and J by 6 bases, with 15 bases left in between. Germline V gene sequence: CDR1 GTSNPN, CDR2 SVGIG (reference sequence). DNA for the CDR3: TGTGCCTATGGGGGGACGGGCGATGAAAAACTGTTTTTT. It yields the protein CAYGGTGDEKLFF.

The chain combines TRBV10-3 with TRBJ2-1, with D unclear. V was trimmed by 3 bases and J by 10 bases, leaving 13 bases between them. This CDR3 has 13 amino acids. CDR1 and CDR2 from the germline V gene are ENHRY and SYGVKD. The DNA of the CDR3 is TGTGCCATCAGTGAAGTAGAGGTAGGCGAGCAGTTCTTC. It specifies CAISEVEVGEQFF.

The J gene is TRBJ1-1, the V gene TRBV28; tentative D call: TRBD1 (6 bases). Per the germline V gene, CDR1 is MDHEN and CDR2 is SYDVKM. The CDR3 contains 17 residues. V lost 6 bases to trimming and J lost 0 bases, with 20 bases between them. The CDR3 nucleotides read TGTGCCAGCAGAACTCGACAGGAGTTATTAATGAACACTGAAGCTTTCTTT. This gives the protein CASRTRQELLMNTEAFF.

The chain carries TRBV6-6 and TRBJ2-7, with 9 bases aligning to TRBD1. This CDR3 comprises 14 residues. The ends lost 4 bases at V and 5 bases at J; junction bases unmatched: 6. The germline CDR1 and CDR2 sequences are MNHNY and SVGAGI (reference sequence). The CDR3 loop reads CASSSGTGIHEQYF. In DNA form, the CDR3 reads TGTGCCAGCAGTTCCGGGACAGGGATCCACGAGCAGTACTTC.